This T cell receptor (beta chain) was captured in a study of siplizumab effects on memory and regulatory T cells. General study results and limits: Under siplizumab, an average roughly 63% of mappable alloreactive CD4+ clones were Treg-derived, compared with approximately 30% in controls.

As to this clone: Its antigen is currently unknown.

Only in-frame clones appear in the TCRdb table, and some are missing; sequencing was by immunoSEQ multiplex PCR. The sample lists about 82,000 clones; approximately 90% were seen once. The source material was Tregs sorted from blood. The receptor was isolated from a human donor in good health.

The CDR3 region is CSVAGAGNYGYTF. The CDR3 nucleotides are TGCAGCGTTGCAGGGGCGGGGAACTATGGCTACACCTTC. The chain links TRBV29-1 to TRBJ1-2; a weak D match, TRBD1 (6 bases). The CDR3 is 13 residues long. Deletions cut 4 bases from V and 2 bases from J, with 11 bases between. Germline CDR1 reads SQVTM; CDR2 reads ANQGSEA.